The 24 T cell receptor beta chains below come from one sample, sequenced in a study of blood T cell repertoires in COVID-19. The protocol was immunoSEQ multiplex PCR, while the TCRdb copy is restricted to in-frame clones and leaves out a portion. This table has a few hundred thousand clones, 88% appearing once. Sample: peripheral blood. These receptors were obtained from a woman in her twenties or thirties with COVID-19, enrolled during active disease.

V is TRBV7-2 and J is TRBJ2-3; D is unresolved. The CDR3 consists of 12 residues. The V gene lost 5 bases and the J gene lost 6 bases, with 9 bases spanning the gap. CDR1 and CDR2 (germline): SGHTA, FQGNSA. This CDR3 reads CASSAWRDTQYF. CDR3 nucleotides: TGTGCCAGCAGCGCCTGGCGGGATACGCAGTATTTT.

The rearrangement joins TRBV15 to TRBJ1-1; 7 positions agree with TRBD1. The CDR3 spans 14 residues. CDR1 LNHNV and CDR2 YYDKDF come from the germline V gene (reference sequence). The J segment lost 3 bases and the V segment lost 9 bases, leaving 10 bases of the junction unmatched. This CDR3 is CATRQGGVYTEAFF. The CDR3 coding sequence is TGTGCCACTCGACAGGGTGGGGTGTACACTGAAGCTTTCTTT.

The J gene is TRBJ2-2, the V gene TRBV5-1, with D hard to call. The CDR3 sequence is 15 residues long. With 0 bases removed from V and 4 bases from J, the gap between germline ends came to 10 bases. Germline V gene lookup returns CDR1 SGHRS and CDR2 YFSETQ. The CDR3, as DNA: TGCGCCAGCAGCTTGGCCCCCCGGTCCACCGGGGAGCTGTTTTTT. Translation: CASSLAPRSTGELFF.

The chain has TRBV5-1 and TRBJ1-5; TRBD1 aligns across 7 bases. Per germline, CDR1 SGHRS and CDR2 YFSETQ. The J segment lost 4 bases and the V segment lost 2 bases, leaving 6 bases of the junction unmatched. The CDR3 has 15 amino acids. The CDR3 coding sequence is TGCGCCAGCAGCTTTGGAGACAGGGATAATCAGCCCCAGCATTTT. Amino acids: CASSFGDRDNQPQHF.

The chain couples TRBV14 to TRBJ1-2; 9 bases line up with TRBD1. The CDR3 loop spans 14 amino acids. V lost 2 bases, J lost 8 bases, and 6 bases stayed unmatched. Germline V lookup: CDR1 SGHDN, CDR2 FVKESK. CDR3 amino acids: CASSQLQGASGYTF. CDR3 nucleotide sequence: TGTGCCAGCAGCCAATTACAGGGGGCATCGGGCTACACCTTC.

The chain has TRBV2 and TRBJ1-5; 7 bases fit TRBD1. This CDR3 region has 14 residues. V was clipped by 6 bases and J by 7 bases; unmatched bases: 9. Germline V gene data show CDR1 as SNHLY and CDR2 as FYNNEI. The CDR3 loop reads CASSSDRVGQPQHF. CDR3 coding DNA: TGTGCCAGCAGCTCAGACAGGGTCGGGCAGCCCCAGCATTTT.

CDR3 nucleotide sequence: TGCGCCAGCAGCTTGGAGTCTAGCGGCACCGGGGAGCTGTTTTTT. Translating it yields CASSLESSGTGELFF. The chain employs TRBV5-1 and TRBJ2-2, with 7 bases aligning to TRBD2. The CDR3 is 15 amino acids. Losses at the gene ends were 0 bases for V and 4 bases for J; bases not matched to a gene: 3. CDR1 and CDR2 from the germline V gene are SGHRS and YFSETQ.

The V and J genes are TRBV19 and TRBJ1-1; 9 nucleotides match TRBD1. This CDR3 is 13 amino acids long. The germline gives CDR1 LNHDA, CDR2 SQIVND (reference sequence). V dropped 9 bases and J dropped 1; count of bases not matched to a gene: 3. The DNA of the CDR3 is TGTGCCAGCCGGGACAGGGCGAACACTGAAGCTTTCTTT. Protein sequence: CASRDRANTEAFF.

The rearrangement uses TRBV28 and TRBJ1-6; D may be TRBD1 (6 bases). Per germline, CDR1 MDHEN and CDR2 SYDVKM. This CDR3 is 15 amino acids long. V was shortened by 5 bases and J by 9 bases, with 17 bases between the two germline ends. The CDR3 protein is CASSPPGGLSSPLHF. The CDR3 DNA follows: TGTGCCAGCAGTCCCCCCGGGGGGCTGAGTTCACCCCTCCACTTT.

As regards this clone: One end of the junction is discordant with germline, which a read error may explain. This sequence joins TRBV2 and TRBJ1-3, with a tentative D call TRBD1 (5 bases). CDR1 and CDR2 (germline): SNHLY, FYNNEI. CDR3 length equals 11 residues. CDR3 region: CASSNRGIQFF. For the CDR3, the DNA is TGTGCCAGCAGCAACCGGGGGATCCAATTTTTT. The entire variable domain, with the rest obtained from reference TRBV2 and TRBJ1-3, is as follows: EPEVTQTPSHQVTQMGQEVILRCVPISNHLYFYWYRQILGQKVEFLVSFYNNEISEKSEIFDDQFSVERPDGSNFTLKIRSTKLEDSAMYFCASSNRGIQFFGEGSWLTVV.

This chain uses TRBV5-1 with TRBJ1-1; 7 positions agree with TRBD1. The germline V gene has CDR1 SGHRS and CDR2 YFSETQ. The CDR3 sequence is 16 residues long. V shed 4 bases, J shed 1 base, and the junction held 10 bases outside the gene matches. The CDR3 nucleotides read TGCGCCAGCAGCCCCTACAGGGGCAGCGAGAACACTGAAGCTTTCTTT. Encoded protein: CASSPYRGSENTEAFF. Supplemented by reference TRBV5-1 and TRBJ1-1, the full variable domain reads KAGVTQTPRYLIKTRGQQVTLSCSPISGHRSVSWYQQTPGQGLQFLFEYFSETQRNKGNFPGRFSGRQFSNSRSEMNVSTLELGDSALYLCASSPYRGSENTEAFFGQGTRLTVV.

The V gene is TRBV5-6, the J gene TRBJ2-1, with D tentatively TRBD1 (6 bases). V dropped 2 bases and J dropped 2 bases, with 11 bases sitting between them. The germline gives CDR1 SGHDT, CDR2 YYEEEE. CDR3 length: 15 amino acids. The CDR3, as DNA: TGTGCCAGCAGCTTAGAACAGGGAGCCTACAATGAGCAGTTCTTC. This gives the protein CASSLEQGAYNEQFF.

This rearrangement joins TRBV28 to TRBJ2-1; TRBD2 might be the D (6 bases). The germline CDR1 and CDR2 sequences are MDHEN and SYDVKM. This CDR3 has 20 amino acids. Trimming removed 5 bases from V and 0 bases from J, with 26 bases in between. The CDR3 bases are TGTGCCAGCAGTCCCCGCCAAGAATCGGGGCGGGACGGCTCCTACAATGAGCAGTTCTTC. Translation: CASSPRQESGRDGSYNEQFF.

The chain uses TRBV2 and TRBJ1-2, with D possibly matching TRBD1 (5 bases). This CDR3 region has 14 residues. CDR1 is SNHLY, CDR2 FYNNEI, per germline. Trimming pared 3 bases from V and 4 bases from J, leaving 12 bases between. The CDR3 here is CASSDRALGYGYTF. CDR3 coding DNA: TGTGCCAGCAGTGACAGGGCCCTAGGCTATGGCTACACCTTC.

The J gene is TRBJ2-5, the V gene TRBV11-2; D is unclear. The CDR3 covers 16 residues. Trimming cost V 1 base and J 5 bases, with 17 bases left between them. Germline V lookup: CDR1 SGHAT, CDR2 FQNNGV. CDR3 bases: TGTGCCAGCAGCTTAGTGCGCCGCTTCCCCCCGGAGACCCAGTACTTC. Its protein is CASSLVRRFPPETQYF.

A single count supports this clone. V gene TRBV29-1 combines with J gene TRBJ2-3, with 9 bases matching TRBD1. V was clipped by 7 bases and J by 1 base; unmatched bases: 9. Looked up from germline, CDR1 is SQVTM and CDR2 is ANQGSEA. The CDR3 contains 15 residues. The CDR3, as DNA: TGCAGCGGCCGGGACAGGGCATACGGCACAGATACGCAGTATTTT. It specifies CSGRDRAYGTDTQYF.

This clone was seen once. The genes are TRBV5-1 and TRBJ2-7, with a possible D match to TRBD2 (5 bases). The germline gives CDR1 SGHRS, CDR2 YFSETQ. This CDR3 contains 15 residues. Between the trimmed V and J ends, which lost 4 bases and 4 bases, there was a span of 18 bases. The CDR3 spells CASSLDRGPGYEQYF. The CDR3 DNA sequence: TGCGCCAGCAGCCTGGACCGCGGGCCTGGGTACGAGCAGTACTTC.

The chain recombines TRBV12-3 or TRBV12-4 with TRBJ2-7, with 7 bases lining up with TRBD1. The CDR3 spans 12 residues. V shed 6 bases, J shed 2 bases, and the junction held 1 base outside the gene matches. CDR3 sequence: CASRTGAYEQYF. CDR3 in DNA: TGTGCCAGCAGAACAGGGGCCTACGAGCAGTACTTC.

The rearrangement uses TRBV28 and TRBJ2-7, with a weak D call TRBD2 (5 bases). Germline lookup yields CDR1 MDHEN and CDR2 SYDVKM. The V gene lost 4 bases and the J gene lost 3 bases, with 16 bases spanning the gap. The length of the CDR3 is 15 residues. The DNA of the CDR3 is TGTGCCAGCAGTTCCCCAGGAAGGGAGCTCTACGAGCAGTACTTC. Its protein product is CASSSPGRELYEQYF.

For this clone: Other DNA variants within this sample encode the same CDR3. The gene calls are TRBV2 and TRBJ1-1; maybe TRBD1 (5 bases). V was clipped by 5 bases and J by 1 base, with 8 bases between them. The length of the CDR3 is 13 residues. CDR1 and CDR2 (germline): SNHLY, FYNNEI. CDR3 nucleotides: TGTGCCAGCAGTAGGGACTGGAACACTGAAGCTTTCTTT. This gives the protein CASSRDWNTEAFF. The whole variable domain, remainder taken from reference TRBV2 and TRBJ1-1, is EPEVTQTPSHQVTQMGQEVILRCVPISNHLYFYWYRQILGQKVEFLVSFYNNEISEKSEIFDDQFSVERPDGSNFTLKIRSTKLEDSAMYFCASSRDWNTEAFFGQGTRLTVV.

This clone was detected only once. This sequence joins TRBV6-2 or TRBV6-3 and TRBJ2-1; 12 bases are a match to TRBD2. The CDR3 contains 16 residues. CDR1 and CDR2 from the germline V gene are MNHEY and SVGEGT. V lost 0 bases, J lost 4 bases, and 1 base stayed unmatched. The CDR3 DNA reads TGTGCCAGCAGTTACTCGACTAGCGGGAGTTACAATGAGCAGTTCTTC. This translates into CASSYSTSGSYNEQFF.

The table lists this clone with a count of one. The chain has TRBV7-9 and TRBJ2-7, with 7 bases identical to TRBD2. Germline assignment: CDR1 SEHNR and CDR2 FQNEAQ (reference sequence). The CDR3 covers 14 residues. J gave up 3 bases and V 5 bases, and 7 bases lay outside the gene matches. The CDR3 sequence is CASSGLAVNYEQYF. CDR3 sequence (DNA): TGTGCCAGCAGCGGGCTAGCGGTAAACTACGAGCAGTACTTC.

The chain carries TRBV24-1 and TRBJ2-5, with D tentatively TRBD1 (6 bases). Germline loops: CDR1 KGHDR, CDR2 SFDVKD. This CDR3 is 15 amino acids long. V was clipped by 2 bases and J by 5 bases, with 14 bases between them. The CDR3 DNA reads as TGTGCCACCAGTGATTATGCAGGGGCGGCCGAGACCCAGTACTTC. Translated, it gives CATSDYAGAAETQYF.

This rearrangement joins TRBV4-2 to TRBJ2-7; 10 bases match TRBD1. There are 14 residues in the CDR3. The germline V gene has CDR1 LGHNA and CDR2 YNFKEQ. Trimming took 4 bases from V and 2 from J; bases not matched to a gene: 2. The CDR3: CASSRDRGTYEQYF. The CDR3 DNA reads as TGTGCCAGCAGCCGGGACAGGGGAACCTACGAGCAGTACTTC.